The rows below give T cell receptor beta chains drawn from one sample of a study of cytomegalovirus exposure and HLA in healthy donors. TCRdb's table, derived via immunoSEQ multiplex PCR, lists solely in-frame clones and lacks some. This sample's clone table lists some 140,000 clones. Sequencing was carried out using PBMCs. The source of these receptors is a woman aged 55-69 years in good health and CMV-seronegative. The CDR3 runs from the conserved cysteine through the conserved F or W. A D gene is named only where the DNA matches it firmly.

j_gene: TRBJ1-2
d_gene: .
len: 13
v_gene: TRBV14
CDR3nt: TGTGCCAGCAGCCAAGGACAAAACTATGGCTACACCTTC
CDR3aa: CASSQGQNYGYTF

j_gene: TRBJ1-5
d_gene: .
len: 17
v_gene: TRBV4-2
CDR3nt: TGTGCCAGCAGCCAAGAAGGGGGATCGGGAAGCAATCAGCCCCAGCATTTT
CDR3aa: CASSQEGGSGSNQPQHF

j_gene: TRBJ2-2
d_gene: TRBD2
len: 15
v_gene: TRBV5-4
CDR3nt: TGTGCCAGCAGCTTGGGGACTAGCGCCACCGGGGAGCTGTTTTTT
CDR3aa: CASSLGTSATGELFF

j_gene: TRBJ2-1
d_gene: TRBD2
len: 16
v_gene: TRBV5-1
CDR3nt: TGCGCCAGCAGCTTGGGACCGGCGGGGGGCTACAATGAGCAGTTCTTC
CDR3aa: CASSLGPAGGYNEQFF

j_gene: TRBJ2-4
d_gene: TRBD2
len: 15
v_gene: TRBV5-4
CDR3nt: TGTGCCAGCAGCTCCGGGACTAGCTCCCAAAACATTCAGTACTTC
CDR3aa: CASSSGTSSQNIQYF

j_gene: TRBJ1-1
d_gene: .
len: 14
v_gene: TRBV7-8
CDR3nt: TGTGCCAGCAGCTTAGTCCTGGGAGACACTGAAGCTTTCTTT
CDR3aa: CASSLVLGDTEAFF

j_gene: TRBJ1-2
d_gene: .
len: 14
v_gene: TRBV28
CDR3nt: TGTGCCAGCAGTTTACGGCAAACAGGGTTTGGCTACACCTTC
CDR3aa: CASSLRQTGFGYTF

j_gene: TRBJ1-1
d_gene: .
len: 15
v_gene: TRBV5-1
CDR3nt: TGCGCCAGCAGCCGGGAGCCAGGCCGCGGGCCTGAAGCTTTCTTT
CDR3aa: CASSREPGRGPEAFF

j_gene: TRBJ2-1
d_gene: TRBD2
len: 15
v_gene: TRBV5-1
CDR3nt: TGCGCCAGCAGCTTGACTAGCGGGCTATACAATGAGCAGTTCTTC
CDR3aa: CASSLTSGLYNEQFF

j_gene: TRBJ2-3
d_gene: TRBD2
len: 17
v_gene: TRBV5-1
CDR3nt: TGCGCCAGCAGCTTCGTCGCTAGCGGGAGGGGTGCGGATACGCAGTATTTT
CDR3aa: CASSFVASGRGADTQYF

j_gene: TRBJ2-7
d_gene: TRBD2
len: 13
v_gene: TRBV29-1
CDR3nt: TGCAGCGTTGTAGCGGGGGTTACCTACGAGCAGTACTTC
CDR3aa: CSVVAGVTYEQYF

j_gene: TRBJ1-2
d_gene: TRBD1
len: 13
v_gene: TRBV6-5
CDR3nt: TGTGCCAGCAGTTCGGGACAGTGGTCTGCCTACACCTTC
CDR3aa: CASSSGQWSAYTF

j_gene: TRBJ2-7
d_gene: TRBD1
len: 15
v_gene: TRBV11-3
CDR3nt: TGTGCCAGCAGCTTAGAAGGGACAGGGGTCTACGAGCAGTACTTC
CDR3aa: CASSLEGTGVYEQYF

j_gene: TRBJ2-7
d_gene: .
len: 15
v_gene: TRBV5-8
CDR3nt: TGTGCCAGCAGCTTGGGTAGGGGAAGCTCCTACGAGCAGTACTTC
CDR3aa: CASSLGRGSSYEQYF

j_gene: TRBJ2-3
d_gene: TRBD2
len: 14
v_gene: TRBV6-1
CDR3nt: TGTGCCAGCAGTGAAGGGCGGGGGGCGGATACGCAGTATTTT
CDR3aa: CASSEGRGADTQYF

j_gene: TRBJ2-1
d_gene: TRBD2
len: 17
v_gene: TRBV30
CDR3nt: TGTGCCTGCACTGGGGCGGGAGGCACTTCCGCTTACAATGAGCAGTTCTTC
CDR3aa: CACTGAGGTSAYNEQFF

j_gene: TRBJ1-1
d_gene: .
len: 14
v_gene: TRBV12-5
CDR3nt: TGTGCTAGTGGTTTGAACTCCCGGTTGACTGAAGCTTTCTTT
CDR3aa: CASGLNSRLTEAFF

j_gene: TRBJ1-1
d_gene: .
len: 16
v_gene: TRBV28
CDR3nt: TGTGCCAGCAGTTCGGGAAACAGGGTGGCGGCCTCTGAAGCTTTCTTT
CDR3aa: CASSSGNRVAASEAFF

j_gene: TRBJ2-7
d_gene: .
len: 14
v_gene: TRBV2
CDR3nt: TGTGCCAGGGCCTGGGTGAGACTATGCTACGAGCAGTACTTC
CDR3aa: CARAWVRLCYEQYF

j_gene: TRBJ2-3
d_gene: .
len: 16
v_gene: TRBV2
CDR3nt: TGTGCCAGCAGAAGAAGGCAGGGTAGAGTTACAGATACGCAGTATTTT
CDR3aa: CASRRRQGRVTDTQYF

j_gene: TRBJ1-2
d_gene: .
len: 18
v_gene: TRBV7-2
CDR3nt: TGTGCCAGCAGCTCACGAGGCCGGGAAGCTAATCCAACCTCCGGCTACACCTTC
CDR3aa: CASSSRGREANPTSGYTF

j_gene: TRBJ1-1
d_gene: .
len: 14
v_gene: TRBV2
CDR3nt: TGTGCCAGCAGTTCTCCGGGAATGAACACTGAAGCTTTCTTT
CDR3aa: CASSSPGMNTEAFF

j_gene: TRBJ1-2
d_gene: .
len: 15
v_gene: TRBV6-6
CDR3nt: TGTGCCAGCAGTTACCCCCAGGGCGCTAACTATGGCTACACCTTC
CDR3aa: CASSYPQGANYGYTF